This is a list of T cell receptor beta chains from one sample in a study of cytomegalovirus exposure and HLA in healthy donors. Libraries were prepared by immunoSEQ multiplex PCR; TCRdb keeps only in-frame clonotypes and omits some of them. This table has under 150,000 clones, 70% to 85% appearing once. Sequencing was performed on PBMCs. Source of these receptors: a male donor in good health and CMV-seronegative. The CDR3 runs from the conserved cysteine through the conserved F or W. The D gene is left open where the match is weak. The size entry is marked missing in some rows and otherwise reads once, few, many or a size class.

NA	TRBJ1-1	12	NA	TRBV13	CASSLVGAEAFF	TGTGCCAGCAGCTTAGTAGGGGCTGAAGCTTTCTTT
TRBD2	TRBJ2-1	15	NA	TRBV28	CASTRGGGSYNEQFF	TGTGCCAGCACCCGCGGCGGGGGATCCTACAATGAGCAGTTCTTC
TRBD1	TRBJ1-1	14	NA	TRBV5-1	CASSLESGGTEAFF	TGCGCCAGCAGCCTCGAGTCAGGGGGCACTGAAGCTTTCTTT
TRBD1	TRBJ1-4	16	NA	TRBV4-3	CASSQRTGQGLEKLFF	TGCGCCAGCAGCCAGCGAACGGGACAGGGCCTCGAAAAACTGTTTTTT
NA	TRBJ2-5	13	NA	TRBV10-3	CATHRDTQETQYF	TGTGCCACCCACCGGGACACCCAAGAGACCCAGTACTTC
NA	TRBJ2-6	14	NA	TRBV6-6	CASERGSGANVLTF	TGTGCCAGTGAACGGGGATCCGGGGCCAACGTCCTGACTTTC
NA	TRBJ2-1	17	NA	TRBV4-3	CASSQDISEGGGYEQFF	TGCGCCAGCAGCCAAGATATAAGTGAGGGAGGTGGCTATGAGCAGTTCTTC
TRBD1	TRBJ1-2	12	NA	TRBV25-1	CASSDYRGGYTF	TGTGCCAGCAGTGACTACAGGGGAGGCTACACCTTC
NA	TRBJ1-5	13	NA	TRBV9	CASSGQDNQPQHF	TGTGCCAGCAGCGGACAGGACAATCAGCCCCAGCATTTT
TRBD1	TRBJ2-7	12	NA	TRBV27	CASRSTGGEQYF	TGTGCCAGCAGATCGACAGGGGGCGAGCAGTACTTC
NA	TRBJ1-1	14	few	TRBV18	CASSPPNGATEAFF	TGTGCCAGCTCACCACCGAATGGGGCGACTGAAGCTTTCTTT
NA	TRBJ1-1	15	few	TRBV6-6	CASSIPGMGNTEAFF	TGTGCCAGCAGTATCCCGGGAATGGGGAACACTGAAGCTTTCTTT
TRBD1	TRBJ1-2	17	NA	TRBV5-8	CASSGYRTGGMRYGYTF	TGTGCCAGCAGCGGTTATAGGACAGGGGGCATGCGGTATGGCTACACCTTC
NA	TRBJ1-1	13	NA	TRBV7-3	CASKSTPETEAFF	TGTGCCAGCAAGTCTACCCCCGAAACTGAAGCTTTCTTT
NA	TRBJ1-1	16	NA	TRBV7-9	CASSALPQAMNTEAFF	TGTGCCAGCAGCGCGCTACCGCAAGCCATGAACACTGAAGCTTTCTTT
NA	TRBJ2-7	13	NA	TRBV7-9	CASRLQGAYEQYF	TGTGCCAGCAGACTCCAAGGGGCCTACGAGCAGTACTTC
NA	TRBJ1-3	13	NA	TRBV18	CASSRERENTIYF	TGTGCCAGCTCACGAGAACGAGAAAACACCATATATTTT
NA	TRBJ2-7	15	NA	TRBV6-5	CASSYSFGLNYEQYF	TGTGCCAGCAGTTACAGTTTCGGGTTGAACTACGAGCAGTACTTC